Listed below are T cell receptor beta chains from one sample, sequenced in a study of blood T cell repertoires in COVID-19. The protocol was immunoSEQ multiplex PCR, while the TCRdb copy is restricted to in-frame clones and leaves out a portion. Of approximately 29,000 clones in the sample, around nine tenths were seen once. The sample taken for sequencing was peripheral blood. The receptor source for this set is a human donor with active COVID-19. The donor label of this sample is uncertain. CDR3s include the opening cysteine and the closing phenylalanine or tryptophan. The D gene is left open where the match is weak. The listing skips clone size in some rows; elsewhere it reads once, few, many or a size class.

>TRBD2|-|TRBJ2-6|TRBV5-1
TGCGCCAGCAGCTGGGGCGGGGGAAGCTCTGGGGCCAACGTCCTGACTTTC
CASSWGGGSSGANVLTF
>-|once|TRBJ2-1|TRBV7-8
TGTGCCAGCAGCTTGGATCTAATAAGGGGGGGGATCTCCTACAATGAGCAGTTCTTC
CASSLDLIRGGISYNEQFF
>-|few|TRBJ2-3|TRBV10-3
TGTGCCATCAGTACAGCTAGCACAGATACGCAGTATTTT
CAISTASTDTQYF
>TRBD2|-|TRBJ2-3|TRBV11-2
TGTGCCAGCAGCTCTCTCCGTCGTGGACTAGCGGGGGGTCTTACGCAGTATTTT
CASSSLRRGLAGGLTQYF
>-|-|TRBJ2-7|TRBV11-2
TGTGCCAGCAGCTTAGATCCGGGGTCAACCTACGAGCAGTACTTC
CASSLDPGSTYEQYF
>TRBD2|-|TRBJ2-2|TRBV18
TGTGCCAGCTCACCAAACGGCGGGGGAAACACCGGGGAGCTGTTTTTT
CASSPNGGGNTGELFF
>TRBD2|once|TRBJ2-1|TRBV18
TGTGCCAGCTCATCCTATCGAGTCGGGGGGGCCACCTACAATGAGCAGTTCTTC
CASSSYRVGGATYNEQFF
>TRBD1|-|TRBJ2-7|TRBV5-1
TGCGCCAGCAGAACCGGGACAGGGAAATACGAGCAGTACTTC
CASRTGTGKYEQYF
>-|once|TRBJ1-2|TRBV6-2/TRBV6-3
TGTGCCAGCAGTTACTCGACAGTATCCCATGGCTACACCTTC
CASSYSTVSHGYTF
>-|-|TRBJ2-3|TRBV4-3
TGCGCCAGCAGCCAAGCTCCGGCTAGCGGCACAGATACGCAGTATTTT
CASSQAPASGTDTQYF
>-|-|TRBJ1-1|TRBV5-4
TGTGCCAGCAGCTTGGTTATGAACACTGAAGCTTTCTTT
CASSLVMNTEAFF
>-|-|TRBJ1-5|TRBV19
TGTGCCAGTAGTACGACACTCACCTCAGGCCCCCAGCATTTT
CASSTTLTSGPQHF
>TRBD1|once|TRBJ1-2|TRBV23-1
TGCGCCAGCAGTCAATCGATTGGGACAGGGCCGAGGGGCTACACCTTC
CASSQSIGTGPRGYTF
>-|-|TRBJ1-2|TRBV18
TGTGCCAGCTCACTACAGGAGAGCTACACCTTC
CASSLQESYTF
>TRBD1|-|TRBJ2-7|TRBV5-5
TGTGCCAGCAGCCCGGGACAGATCTACGAGCAGTACTTC
CASSPGQIYEQYF
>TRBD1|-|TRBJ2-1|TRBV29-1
TGCAGCGGGGACAGGGGCCCCAATGAGCAGTTCTTC
CSGDRGPNEQFF
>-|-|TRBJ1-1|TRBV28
TGTGCCAGCAGTTCACCTGGAACAGGGAGATGGACTGAAGCTTTCTTT
CASSSPGTGRWTEAFF
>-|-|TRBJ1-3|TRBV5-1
TGCGCCAGCAGCTCTACAGGGCTCTCTGGAAACACCATATATTTT
CASSSTGLSGNTIYF
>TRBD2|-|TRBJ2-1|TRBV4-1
TGCGCCAGCAGCCCGACTAGCGGGGGACCGTACAATGAGCAGTTCTTC
CASSPTSGGPYNEQFF
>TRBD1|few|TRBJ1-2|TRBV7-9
TGTGCCAGCAGCACTAGGGGGACAGACTATGGCTACACCTTC
CASSTRGTDYGYTF
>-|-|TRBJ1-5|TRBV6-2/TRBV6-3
TGTGCCAGCAGTTACTCGAGAGGGATCGTGCAGCCCCAGCATTTT
CASSYSRGIVQPQHF
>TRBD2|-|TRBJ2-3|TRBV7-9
TGTGCCAGCAGCTTAGAAGGGACTAGTACAGATACGCAGTATTTT
CASSLEGTSTDTQYF
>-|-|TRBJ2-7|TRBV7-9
TGTGCCAGCAGCTTAGCTACGGGACTGAATACTTTTGGCTACGAGCAGTACTTC
CASSLATGLNTFGYEQYF
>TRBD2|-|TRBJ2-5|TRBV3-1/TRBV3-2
TGTGCCAGCAGCGCCTGGCGGGGGACCCAAGAGACCCAGTACTTC
CASSAWRGTQETQYF
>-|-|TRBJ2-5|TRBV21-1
TGTGCCAGCCTTAGGGCTCTGGAGGGGACCCAGTACTTC
CASLRALEGTQYF
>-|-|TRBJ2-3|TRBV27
TGTGCCAGCAGTTTTCAGGGTTGGGATACGCAGTATTTT
CASSFQGWDTQYF
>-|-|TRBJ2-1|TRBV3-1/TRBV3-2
TGTGCCAGCAGCCAAGCTCTAGGCTATGAGCAGTTCTTC
CASSQALGYEQFF
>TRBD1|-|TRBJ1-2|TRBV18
TGTGCCAGCTCACCATACGCTCAGGGGGTCCTCTATGGCTACACCTTC
CASSPYAQGVLYGYTF
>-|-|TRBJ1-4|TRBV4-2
TGTGCCAGCAGCCAAGTAGCTGGAAATGAAAAACTGTTTTTT
CASSQVAGNEKLFF
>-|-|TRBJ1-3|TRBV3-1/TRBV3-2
TGTGCCAGCAGCCAAGGGAGGAGGGCGAAATCTGGAAACACCATATATTTT
CASSQGRRAKSGNTIYF
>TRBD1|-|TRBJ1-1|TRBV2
TGTGCCAGCAGGGGACAGGGGGCGCCGCCTGAAGCTTTCTTT
CASRGQGAPPEAFF
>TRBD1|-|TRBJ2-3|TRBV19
TGTGCCAGTAGTATCCGGACAGGCCTTACAGATACGCAGTATTTT
CASSIRTGLTDTQYF
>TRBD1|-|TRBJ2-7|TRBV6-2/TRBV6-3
TGTGCCAGCAGTTCCCAGGACAGGGGGCGGTACGAGCAGTACTTC
CASSSQDRGRYEQYF
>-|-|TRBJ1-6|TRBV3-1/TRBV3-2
TGTGCCAGCAGCCAAGAGGGGGACGCGGGGCCCCTCCACTTT
CASSQEGDAGPLHF
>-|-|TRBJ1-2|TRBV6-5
TGTGCCAGCAGTTATAAGAATTTACGAGGGGGATATGGCTACACCTTC
CASSYKNLRGGYGYTF
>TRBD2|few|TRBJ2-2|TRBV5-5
TGTGCCAGCAGCTTGGGGGCGGGGGCGAACACCGGGGAGCTGTTTTTT
CASSLGAGANTGELFF
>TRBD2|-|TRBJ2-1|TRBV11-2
TGTGCCAGCAGCTTATTAATTTCCGCACTAGCGGGGAGCAATGAGCAGTTCTTC
CASSLLISALAGSNEQFF
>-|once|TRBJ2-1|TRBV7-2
TGTGCCAGCAGCTTAACGGGGGGCCCCAATGAGCAGTTCTTC
CASSLTGGPNEQFF
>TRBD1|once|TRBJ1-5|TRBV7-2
TGTGCCAGCAGCATAGGGACAGTAGGGTTCAATCAGCCCCAGCATTTT
CASSIGTVGFNQPQHF
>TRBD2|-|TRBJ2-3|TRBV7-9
TGTGCCAGCGGGGGGAGCGGGGGCACAGATACGCAGTATTTT
CASGGSGGTDTQYF
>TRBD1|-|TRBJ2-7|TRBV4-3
TGCGCCAGCAGCCCGGGACAGGGGGCGTACTTC
CASSPGQGAYF
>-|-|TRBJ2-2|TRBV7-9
TGTGCCAGCAGCTTACGGCCCCCAGGTTGGTCCACCGGGGAGCTGTTTTTT
CASSLRPPGWSTGELFF
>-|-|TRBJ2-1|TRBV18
TGTGCCAGCTCACTCTCCTCGAGCAATGAGCAGTTCTTC
CASSLSSSNEQFF
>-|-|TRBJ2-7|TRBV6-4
TGTGCCAGCAGTAGAGAACAGGGCTCCTACGAGCAGTACTTC
CASSREQGSYEQYF
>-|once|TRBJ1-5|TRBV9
TGTGCCAGCAGCGCGAGCCCGAATCAGCCCCAGCATTTT
CASSASPNQPQHF
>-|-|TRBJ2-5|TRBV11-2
TGTGCCAGCAGCTACGGAAGAGGGGGACAAGAGACCCAGTACTTC
CASSYGRGGQETQYF
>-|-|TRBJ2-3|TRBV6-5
TGTGCCAGCAGTTACTCCGGGGTTAGCACAGATACGCAGTATTTT
CASSYSGVSTDTQYF
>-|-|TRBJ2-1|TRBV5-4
TGTGCCAGCAGCTTGGGTTCCACCAGCAGGGAGCAGTTCTTC
CASSLGSTSREQFF